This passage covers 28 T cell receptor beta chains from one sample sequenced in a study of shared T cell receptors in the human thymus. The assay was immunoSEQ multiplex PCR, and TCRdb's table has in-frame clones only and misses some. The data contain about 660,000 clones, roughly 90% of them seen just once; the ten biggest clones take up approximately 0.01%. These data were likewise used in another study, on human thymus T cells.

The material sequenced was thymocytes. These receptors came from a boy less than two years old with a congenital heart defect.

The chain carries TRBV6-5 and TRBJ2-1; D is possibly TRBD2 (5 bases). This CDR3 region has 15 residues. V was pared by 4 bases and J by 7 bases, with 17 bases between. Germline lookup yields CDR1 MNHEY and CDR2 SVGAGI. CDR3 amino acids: CASSSRERRGNEQFF. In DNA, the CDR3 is TGTGCCAGCAGTTCCCGCGAACGACGAGGGAATGAGCAGTTCTTC.

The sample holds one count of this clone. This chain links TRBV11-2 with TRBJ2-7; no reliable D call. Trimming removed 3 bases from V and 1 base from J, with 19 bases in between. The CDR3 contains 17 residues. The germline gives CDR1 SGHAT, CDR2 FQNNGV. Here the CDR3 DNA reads TGTGCCAGCAGCTTTCGACCCCTAGTTCCCATATCCTACGAGCAGTACTTC. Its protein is CASSFRPLVPISYEQYF. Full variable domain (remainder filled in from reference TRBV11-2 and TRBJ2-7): EAGVAQSPRYKIIEKRQSVAFWCNPISGHATLYWYQQILGQGPKLLIQFQNNGVVDDSQLPKDRFSAERLKGVDSTLKIQPAKLEDSAVYLCASSFRPLVPISYEQYFGPGTRLTVT.

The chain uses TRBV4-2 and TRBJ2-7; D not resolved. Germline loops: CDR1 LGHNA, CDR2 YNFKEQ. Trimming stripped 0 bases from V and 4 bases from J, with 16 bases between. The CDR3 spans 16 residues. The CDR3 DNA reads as TGTGCCAGCAGCCAAGATGTCCAAACACCCCATTACGAGCAGTACTTC. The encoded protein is CASSQDVQTPHYEQYF.

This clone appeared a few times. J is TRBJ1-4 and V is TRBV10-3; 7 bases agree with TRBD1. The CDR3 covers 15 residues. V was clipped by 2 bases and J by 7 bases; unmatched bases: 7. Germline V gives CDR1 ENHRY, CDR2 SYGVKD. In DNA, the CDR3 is TGTGCCATCAGTGAGCCGGGCCACAGGGGTGAAAAACTGTTTTTT. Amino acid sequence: CAISEPGHRGEKLFF.

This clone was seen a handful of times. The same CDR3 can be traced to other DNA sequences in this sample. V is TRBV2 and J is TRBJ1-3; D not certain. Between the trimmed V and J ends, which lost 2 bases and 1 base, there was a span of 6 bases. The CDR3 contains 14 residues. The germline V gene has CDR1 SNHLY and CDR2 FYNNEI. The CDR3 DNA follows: TGTGCCAGCAGTGAAAGAGGGTCTGGAAACACCATATATTTT. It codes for CASSERGSGNTIYF.

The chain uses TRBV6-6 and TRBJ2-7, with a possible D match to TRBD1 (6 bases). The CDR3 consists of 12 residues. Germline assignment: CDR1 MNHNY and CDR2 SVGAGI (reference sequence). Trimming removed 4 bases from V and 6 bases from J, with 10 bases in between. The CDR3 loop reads CASSSVQGEQYF. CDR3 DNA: TGTGCCAGCAGTTCGGTACAGGGCGAGCAGTACTTC.

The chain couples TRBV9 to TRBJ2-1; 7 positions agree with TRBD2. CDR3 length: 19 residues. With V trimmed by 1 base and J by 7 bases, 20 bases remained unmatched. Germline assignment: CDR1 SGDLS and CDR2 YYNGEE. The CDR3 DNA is TGTGCCAGCAGCGTATCGGGGGGAGCCCGGGCCACTCCCATTAATGAGCAGTTCTTC. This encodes CASSVSGGARATPINEQFF.

The CDR3 bases are TGCGCCAGCAGCTTGGTTTGGCGGGGGTCGCAGTACTTC. Translation: CASSLVWRGSQYF. The chain recombines TRBV5-1 with TRBJ2-7, with TRBD2 matching over 7 bases. V shed 0 bases, J shed 9 bases, and the junction held 6 bases outside the gene matches. Germline CDR1 is SGHRS and CDR2 is YFSETQ. The CDR3 totals 13 residues. Full variable domain (rest looked up from reference TRBV5-1 and TRBJ2-7): KAGVTQTPRYLIKTRGQQVTLSCSPISGHRSVSWYQQTPGQGLQFLFEYFSETQRNKGNFPGRFSGRQFSNSRSEMNVSTLELGDSALYLCASSLVWRGSQYFGPGTRLTVT.

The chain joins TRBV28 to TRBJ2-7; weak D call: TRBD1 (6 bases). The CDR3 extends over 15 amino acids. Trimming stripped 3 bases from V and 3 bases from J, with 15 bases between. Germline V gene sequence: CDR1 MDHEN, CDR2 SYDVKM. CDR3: CASSFPNRENYEQYF. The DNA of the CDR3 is TGTGCCAGCAGTTTCCCAAACAGGGAAAACTACGAGCAGTACTTC.

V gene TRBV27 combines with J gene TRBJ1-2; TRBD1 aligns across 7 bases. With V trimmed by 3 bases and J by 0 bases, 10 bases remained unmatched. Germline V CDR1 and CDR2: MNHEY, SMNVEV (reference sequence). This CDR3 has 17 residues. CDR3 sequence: CASSLRPDRTANYGYTF. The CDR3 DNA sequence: TGTGCCAGCAGTTTGCGGCCGGACAGGACTGCTAACTATGGCTACACCTTC.

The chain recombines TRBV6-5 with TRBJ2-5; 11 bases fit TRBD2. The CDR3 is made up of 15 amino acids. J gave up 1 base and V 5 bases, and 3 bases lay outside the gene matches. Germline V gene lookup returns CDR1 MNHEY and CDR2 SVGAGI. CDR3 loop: CASSQGLAAQETQYF. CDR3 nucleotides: TGTGCCAGCAGTCAGGGACTAGCGGCCCAAGAGACCCAGTACTTC.

CDR3 in DNA: TGTGCCGGCCTAGCTGCTAGCACAGATACGCAGTATTTT. Encoded protein: CAGLAASTDTQYF. The chain combines TRBV9 with TRBJ2-3; tentatively, D is TRBD2 (5 bases). CDR1 and CDR2 from the germline V gene are SGDLS and YYNGEE. There are 13 residues in the CDR3. Trimming removed 10 bases from V and 0 bases from J, with 12 bases in between.

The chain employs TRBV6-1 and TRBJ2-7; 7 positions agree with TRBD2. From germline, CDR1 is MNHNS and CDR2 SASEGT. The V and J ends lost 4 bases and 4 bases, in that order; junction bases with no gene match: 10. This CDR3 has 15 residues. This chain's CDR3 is CASSAKGAGVYEQYF. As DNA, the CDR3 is TGTGCCAGCAGTGCCAAGGGTGCGGGGGTTTACGAGCAGTACTTC.

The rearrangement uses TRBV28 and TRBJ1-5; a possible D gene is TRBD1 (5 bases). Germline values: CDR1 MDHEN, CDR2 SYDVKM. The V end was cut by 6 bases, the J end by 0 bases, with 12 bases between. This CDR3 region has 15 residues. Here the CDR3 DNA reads TGTGCCAGCAGGGCAGGGACTTATAGCAATCAGCCCCAGCATTTT. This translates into CASRAGTYSNQPQHF.

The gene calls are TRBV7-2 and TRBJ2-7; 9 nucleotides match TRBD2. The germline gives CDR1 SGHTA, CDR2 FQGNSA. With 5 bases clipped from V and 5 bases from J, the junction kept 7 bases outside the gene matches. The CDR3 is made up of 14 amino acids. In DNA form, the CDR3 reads TGTGCCAGCAGCATCTCCGGGACTAGCCACGAGCAGTACTTC. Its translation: CASSISGTSHEQYF.

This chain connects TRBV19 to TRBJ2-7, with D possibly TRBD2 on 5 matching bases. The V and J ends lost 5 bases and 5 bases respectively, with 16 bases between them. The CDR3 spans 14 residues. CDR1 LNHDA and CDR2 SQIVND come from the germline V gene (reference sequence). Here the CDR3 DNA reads TGTGCCAGTAGTCACTCGGCCCACGGGGACGAGCAGTACTTC. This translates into CASSHSAHGDEQYF.

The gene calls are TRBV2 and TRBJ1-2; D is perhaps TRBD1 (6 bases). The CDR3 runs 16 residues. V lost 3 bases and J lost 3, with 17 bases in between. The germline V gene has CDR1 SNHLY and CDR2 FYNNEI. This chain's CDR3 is CASSEPTGKGYYGYTF. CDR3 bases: TGTGCCAGCAGTGAGCCTACAGGGAAAGGGTACTATGGCTACACCTTC. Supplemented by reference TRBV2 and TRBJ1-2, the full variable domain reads EPEVTQTPSHQVTQMGQEVILRCVPISNHLYFYWYRQILGQKVEFLVSFYNNEISEKSEIFDDQFSVERPDGSNFTLKIRSTKLEDSAMYFCASSEPTGKGYYGYTFGSGTRLTVV.

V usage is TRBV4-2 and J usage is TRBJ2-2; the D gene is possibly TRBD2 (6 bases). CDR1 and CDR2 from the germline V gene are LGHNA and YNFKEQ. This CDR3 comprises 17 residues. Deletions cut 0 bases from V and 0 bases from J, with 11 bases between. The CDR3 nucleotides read TGTGCCAGCAGCCAAGATAGTGGCGGGGCGAACACCGGGGAGCTGTTTTTT. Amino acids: CASSQDSGGANTGELFF.

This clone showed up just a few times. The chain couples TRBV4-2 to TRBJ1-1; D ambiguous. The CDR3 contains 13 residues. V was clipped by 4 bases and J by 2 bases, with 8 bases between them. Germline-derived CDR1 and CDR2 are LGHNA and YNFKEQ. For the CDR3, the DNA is TGTGCCAGCAGCCGGGTGACAAACACTGAAGCTTTCTTT. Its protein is CASSRVTNTEAFF.

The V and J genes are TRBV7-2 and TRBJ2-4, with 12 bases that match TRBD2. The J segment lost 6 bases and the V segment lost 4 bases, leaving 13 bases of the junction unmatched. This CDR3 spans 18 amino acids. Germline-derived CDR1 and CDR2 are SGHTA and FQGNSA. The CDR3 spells CASSSNTSGRPLGNIQYF. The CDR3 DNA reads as TGTGCCAGCAGCTCCAATACTAGCGGGAGGCCCCTGGGAAACATTCAGTACTTC.

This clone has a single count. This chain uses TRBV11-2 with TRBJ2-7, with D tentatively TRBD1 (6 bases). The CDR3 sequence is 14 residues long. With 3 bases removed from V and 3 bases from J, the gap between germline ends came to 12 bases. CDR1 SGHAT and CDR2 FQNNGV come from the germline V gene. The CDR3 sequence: CASSFGTGIYEQYF. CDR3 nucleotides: TGTGCCAGCAGCTTTGGAACAGGGATCTACGAGCAGTACTTC.

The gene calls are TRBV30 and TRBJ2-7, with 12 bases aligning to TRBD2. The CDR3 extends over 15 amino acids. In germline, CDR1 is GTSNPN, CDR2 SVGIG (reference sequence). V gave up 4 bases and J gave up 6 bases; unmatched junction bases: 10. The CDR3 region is CAWNPGLAGVGEQYF. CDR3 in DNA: TGTGCCTGGAACCCGGGACTAGCGGGTGTCGGCGAGCAGTACTTC.

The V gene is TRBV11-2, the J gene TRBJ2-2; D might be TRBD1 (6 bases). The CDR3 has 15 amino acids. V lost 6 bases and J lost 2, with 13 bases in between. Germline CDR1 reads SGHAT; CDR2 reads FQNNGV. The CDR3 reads CASSYPGTNTGELFF. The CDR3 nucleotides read TGTGCCAGCAGTTACCCCGGGACAAACACCGGGGAGCTGTTTTTT.

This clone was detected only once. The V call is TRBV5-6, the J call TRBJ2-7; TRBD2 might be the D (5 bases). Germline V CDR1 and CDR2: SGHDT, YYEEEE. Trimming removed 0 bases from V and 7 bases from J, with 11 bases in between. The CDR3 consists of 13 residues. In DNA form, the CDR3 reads TGTGCCAGCAGCTTGGCCCCATCGGGGGAGCAGTACTTC. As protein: CASSLAPSGEQYF.

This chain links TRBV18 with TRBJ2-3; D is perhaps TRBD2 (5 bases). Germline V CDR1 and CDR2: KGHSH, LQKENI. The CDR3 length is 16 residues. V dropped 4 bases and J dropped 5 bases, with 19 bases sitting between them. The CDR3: CASSLGPVGSEDTQYF. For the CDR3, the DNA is TGTGCCAGCTCACTGGGCCCCGTGGGGAGCGAAGATACGCAGTATTTT.

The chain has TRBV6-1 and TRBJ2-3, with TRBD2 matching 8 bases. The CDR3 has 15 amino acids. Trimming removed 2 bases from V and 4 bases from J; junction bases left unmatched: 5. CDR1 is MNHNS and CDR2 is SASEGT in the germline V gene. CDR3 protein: CASSESGGPPDTQYF. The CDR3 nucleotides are TGTGCCAGCAGTGAATCGGGAGGGCCCCCAGATACGCAGTATTTT.

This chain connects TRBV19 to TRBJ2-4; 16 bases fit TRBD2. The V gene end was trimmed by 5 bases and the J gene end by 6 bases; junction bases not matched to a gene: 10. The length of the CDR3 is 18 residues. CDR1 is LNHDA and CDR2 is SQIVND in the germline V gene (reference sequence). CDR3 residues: CASSHQGLAGGGRNIQYF. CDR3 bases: TGTGCCAGTAGTCACCAGGGACTAGCGGGAGGGGGGAGAAACATTCAGTACTTC. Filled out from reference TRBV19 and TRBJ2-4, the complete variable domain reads DGGITQSPKYLFRKEGQNVTLSCEQNLNHDAMYWYRQDPGQGLRLIYYSQIVNDFQKGDIAEGYSVSREKKESFPLTVTSAQKNPTAFYLCASSHQGLAGGGRNIQYFGAGTRLSVL.

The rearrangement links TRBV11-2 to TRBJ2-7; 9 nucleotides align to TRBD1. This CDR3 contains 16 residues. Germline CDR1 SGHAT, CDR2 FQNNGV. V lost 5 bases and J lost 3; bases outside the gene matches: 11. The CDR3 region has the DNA TGTGCCAGCAGCCATGGGGACAGGGAACTCGTCTACGAGCAGTACTTC. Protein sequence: CASSHGDRELVYEQYF.